This T cell receptor (beta chain) was documented in a study of T cells after yellow fever vaccination. Study information: Some fractions had low cell numbers, and these were prepared with SMART-Seq v4 Ultra Low Input.

Findings and caveats of the study: Most clones from primary vaccination resurfaced after the booster (approximately 95% CD4, about 91% CD8). Weaker overall was a secondary response that nonetheless peaked faster, on day 5 versus 15.

This clonotype was seen many times. What it binds is unknown. The CDR3 spans 16 residues. Germline trimming cut 4 bases from V and 2 bases from J; bases unmatched to any gene: 3. CDR1 is SGHTA and CDR2 is FQGTGA in the germline V gene. The study made its TCR cDNA through 5'RACE template switching. That step introduced a universal primer site along with UMIs. TCRdb itself ran the 5' RACE reads through MiXCR, one entry per CDR3 protein. Of about 310,000 distinct CDR3 sequences detected, 3.6% appear once; the ten largest clones hold roughly a quarter. This sequence originates from a man aged 18 to 29 who received the YFV17D yellow fever vaccine. J is TRBJ2-3 and V is TRBV7-3; 13 nucleotides agree with TRBD2. Specimen: PBMCs, collected on the day of the yellow fever booster vaccination. CDR3 amino acids: CASSSGTSGITDTQYF. In nucleotides, the CDR3 is TGTGCCAGCAGCTCGGGGACTAGCGGGATCACAGATACGCAGTATTTT.